A selection of T cell receptor beta chains follows, all from one sample in a study of shared clonotypes between healthy human individuals. Sequencing was performed with immunoSEQ multiplex PCR; in TCRdb, only in-frame clones are kept and a portion is missing. The sample has under 2.5 million clones, less than 95% seen once. The sample consisted of naive CD4+ T cells from PBMCs. The receptors derive from a man in his late teens or twenties in good health. Some clones in this sample may be carry-over from other donors' samples. Both conserved end residues are part of each CDR3. Fields, in order: D gene, V gene, J gene, CDR3 protein, CDR3 DNA. D genes are given only for firm matches.

TRBD2	TRBV2	TRBJ2-3	CATRGVGDTQYF	TGTGCCACACGGGGGGTCGGAGATACGCAGTATTTT
.	TRBV19	TRBJ1-5	CASSIEDARNQPQHF	TGTGCCAGTAGTATAGAGGACGCACGCAATCAGCCCCAGCATTTT
TRBD1	TRBV18	TRBJ2-3	CASAGQGADTQYF	TGTGCCAGCGCCGGACAGGGGGCAGATACGCAGTATTTT
.	TRBV5-1	TRBJ2-7	CASSLVAGRYEQYF	TGCGCCAGCAGCTTGGTGGCGGGTCGGTACGAGCAGTACTTC
.	TRBV7-9	TRBJ2-2	CASSSGRTANTGELFF	TGTGCCAGCAGCTCGGGCCGGACAGCTAACACCGGGGAGCTGTTTTTT
.	TRBV5-1	TRBJ2-7	CASSLGDASYEQYF	TGCGCCAGCAGCTTGGGGGACGCATCCTACGAGCAGTACTTC
TRBD1	TRBV5-1	TRBJ1-3	CASSYQTGAGNTIYF	TGCGCCAGCAGCTACCAGACAGGGGCTGGAAACACCATATATTTT
.	TRBV5-1	TRBJ2-3	CASSLPTGSTDTQYF	TGCGCCAGCAGCTTGCCGACAGGATCCACAGATACGCAGTATTTT
TRBD2	TRBV27	TRBJ2-1	CASSSLAGGPRNEQFF	TGTGCCAGCAGTTCCCTAGCGGGAGGGCCAAGAAATGAGCAGTTCTTC
.	TRBV5-1	TRBJ2-7	CASSVHLNPGQGHEQYF	TGCGCCAGCAGCGTACACCTGAATCCGGGACAAGGCCACGAGCAGTACTTC
TRBD1	TRBV28	TRBJ2-7	CAGMGQLGEQYF	TGTGCCGGGATGGGACAGTTGGGCGAGCAGTACTTC
.	TRBV28	TRBJ1-1	CASSLLYRDTEAFF	TGTGCCAGCAGTTTATTGTACAGGGATACTGAAGCTTTCTTT
.	TRBV6-1	TRBJ2-7	CASSEFFGRGLSYEQYF	TGTGCCAGCAGTGAATTTTTTGGCAGGGGCCTGTCCTACGAGCAGTACTTC
TRBD2	TRBV19	TRBJ2-1	CASSMGSGAYNEQFF	TGTGCCAGTAGTATGGGGAGCGGGGCCTACAATGAGCAGTTCTTC
.	TRBV2	TRBJ2-5	CASSPRETQYF	TGTGCCAGCAGTCCGCGCGAGACCCAGTACTTC
.	TRBV28	TRBJ1-5	CASRQGGQPQHF	TGTGCCAGCAGACAGGGAGGACAGCCCCAGCATTTT
.	TRBV18	TRBJ2-7	CASSLSDEHEQYF	TGTGCCAGCTCACTAAGCGACGAACACGAGCAGTACTTC
TRBD2	TRBV27	TRBJ2-2	CASIPLGLAGTGELFF	TGTGCCAGCATTCCTCTGGGACTAGCGGGGACCGGGGAGCTGTTTTTT
.	TRBV6-6	TRBJ2-1	CASSPSLGNEQFF	TGTGCCAGCAGTCCCTCTCTGGGCAATGAGCAGTTCTTC
TRBD2	TRBV5-1	TRBJ2-7	CASSLDPSGSREQYF	TGCGCCAGCAGCTTGGATCCTAGCGGGAGCCGCGAGCAGTACTTC
.	TRBV2	TRBJ1-5	CASSVTGVGANQPQHF	TGTGCCAGCAGTGTTACAGGTGTAGGGGCCAATCAGCCCCAGCATTTT
TRBD1	TRBV29-1	TRBJ2-3	CSVEGQGSTDTQYF	TGCAGCGTTGAAGGACAGGGAAGCACAGATACGCAGTATTTT
.	TRBV29-1	TRBJ2-3	CSVDGAVIDTQYF	TGCAGCGTTGACGGGGCAGTGATAGATACGCAGTATTTT